The present TCR beta chain was sequenced within a study of shared clonotypes between healthy human individuals (dated by TCRdb to 2018 to 2020). Describing the broader study: The cohort included a few men and a couple of women between 18 and 49 years of age. Per donor, leukapheresis produced somewhere between about 0.94 and 9 billion PBMCs. Different laboratories and diverse techniques were used to prepare libraries and sequence TCR repertoires, to increase sequencing depth and limit assay-specific biases. For each donor, CD4 naive and CD4 memory were each run on three plates, CD8 naive on two plates, and CD8 memory on one plate. To estimate repertoire size and how much clonotype sharing occurs between individuals, the study deeply sequenced the blood TCR repertoires of several healthy adults.

On this clone: It lacks a known antigen. No much larger clonotype is one base removed from it; base qualities were not supplied.

Its CDR3 holds 14 amino acids, cysteine through phenylalanine. The read is trimmed to its CDR3 DNA, 42 bases read in frame from base 1. The germline V gene (reference sequence) gives CDR1 as LNHDA and CDR2 as SQIVND. Clipping removes 2 bases from V and 6 bases from J, with 5 as the unmatched junction base count. Healthy HIV-negative adults with no recently reported acute infections or vaccinations were included as donors. Every donor was a Caucasian adult residing in Nashville, Tennessee, USA. Magnetic negative selection was used to enrich CD4+ T cells, after which naive cells were positively selected on CD45RA and the negative fraction became the memory subset. Blood was collected by leukapheresis, and PBMCs were isolated by Ficoll-Histopaque density gradient centrifugation and then cryopreserved in liquid nitrogen vapor phase. Analytical flow cytometry was used to check the purity and quantity of every magnetically sorted T cell population. Genomic DNA was isolated from every sorted fraction and measured by UV absorbance on a Nanodrop 2000c.

Using the deep immunoSEQ assay, TCR CDR3 regions were amplified from genomic DNA by multiplex PCR. Extracted genomic DNA from each cell subset was spread evenly across all wells of several immunoSEQ 96-well plates, with each plate serving as a replicate. Each replicate PCR for sorted subsets received approximately 220 ng genomic DNA, equal to roughly 33,000 T cell genomes. The purified libraries were quantified using a Qubit 3.0 fluorometer, sized with a Bioanalyzer 2100, and then quantified again using the KAPA Library Quantification kit. Every immunoSEQ 96-well plate was sequenced on a separate single-read 150-cycle Illumina NextSeq 550 flow cell. In the source study's methods: Because the immunoSEQ output included only junctional sequences and no quality scores, the filtering could not be the same as the filtering used for full-length reads. Sequences were annotated with PyIR, a Python wrapper for IgBLAST v1.9, using IMGT germline references to assign V/J genes and CDR3. Reads were filtered out if the reads had weak V/J assignments (E-value above 1e-6), no CDR3, stop codons, out-of-frame junctions, or ambiguous translated residues. A V3J clonotype was defined by an identical inferred V gene, J gene, and CDR3 amino acid sequence. The percentage overlap between two repertoires was calculated by dividing the number of shared unique clonotypes by the size of the smaller repertoire. Richness of each repertoire was evaluated using RTK rarefaction, the Chao1 estimator, and Recon v2.1 estimates of unobserved clonotypes. Generation probabilities for all TCRbeta clonotypes obtained by the gDNA method from a few donors were computed using OLGA. TCRdb carries this immuneACCESS record with in-frame sequences only. Its versions omit some clonotypes, under half of them owing to an unresolved V gene in the studies checked, with the rest unexplained. V, J and clone size were drawn from that table, and D and trimming were deduced from the DNA. A total of some 2,000,000 clones appear in this sample, about 95% of them only once. The ten biggest clones cover about 0.13% of the sample.

Overall results and qualifications from the work: Pairwise subsampling indicated that sequencing depth was expected to affect the degree of clonotype sharing among donors. Naive subsets generally had larger estimated clonotype richness than memory subsets did. The small number of donors limited the genetic and exposure-history diversity represented. Compared with non-shared clonotypes, the clonotypes found in all four sorted-subset donors had higher generation probabilities. Sampling was restricted to blood, and TCR repertoires in tissues likely differ from the TCR repertoires found in blood. Even with the large sequencing depth, rarefaction of the sorted-subset datasets indicated that sequencing was incomplete. Around 5.4% of naive CD4, around 3.5% of naive CD8, roughly 2.5% of memory CD4, and 0.4% of memory CD8 clonotypes were shared across several donors.

Sample: naive CD4+ T cells sorted from blood. The label giving this sample's cell subset or site can be read as: CD45RA+ positively selected. The rearrangement combines TRBV19 with TRBJ2-7, and 9 junction bases match TRBD1. This clonotype was obtained from a man younger than 35 in good health. The CDR3 region reads CASSIWGQGGEQYF. The nucleotides are TGTGCCAGTAGTATATGGGGACAGGGCGGCGAGCAGTACTTC.